This paragraph covers one T cell receptor beta chain sequence. Antigen unknown. This sample is part of a study of T cell responses to AZD1222 COVID-19 vaccine. The study, taken as a whole, reports: Baseline testing showed seropositivity in only a handful of AZD1222 recipients.

This CDR3 has 14 residues. The germline gives CDR1 DFQATT, CDR2 SNEGSKA (reference sequence). J was trimmed by 6 bases and V by 3 bases; bases with no gene match: 5. Assay: immunoSEQ multiplex PCR; the TCRdb copy retains only in-frame clones and omits some. Altogether under 150,000 clones are present, roughly 88% being singletons, with the ten largest covering under 2%. This receptor was taken from an adult who received the AZD1222 COVID-19 vaccine. Sample: peripheral blood, taken 28 days after the second AZD1222 dose. The gene calls are TRBV20-1 and TRBJ2-3; 11 positions agree with TRBD2. The CDR3 coding sequence is TGCAGTGCTAGTCGGCTAGCGGGGGGTGATACGCAGTATTTT. This translates into CSASRLAGGDTQYF.